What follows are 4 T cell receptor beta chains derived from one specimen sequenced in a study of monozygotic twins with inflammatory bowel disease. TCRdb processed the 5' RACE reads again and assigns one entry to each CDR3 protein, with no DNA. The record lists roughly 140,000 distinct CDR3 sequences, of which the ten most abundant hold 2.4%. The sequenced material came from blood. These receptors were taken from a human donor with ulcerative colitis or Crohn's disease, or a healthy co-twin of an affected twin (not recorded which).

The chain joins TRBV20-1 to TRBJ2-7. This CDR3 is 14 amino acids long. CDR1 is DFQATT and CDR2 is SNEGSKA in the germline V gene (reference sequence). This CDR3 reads CSARDSGVAYEQYF.

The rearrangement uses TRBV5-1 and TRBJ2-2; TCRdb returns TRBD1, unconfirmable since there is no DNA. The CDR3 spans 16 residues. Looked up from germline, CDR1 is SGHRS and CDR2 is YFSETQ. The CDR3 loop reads CASRSGQGVLAGELFF.

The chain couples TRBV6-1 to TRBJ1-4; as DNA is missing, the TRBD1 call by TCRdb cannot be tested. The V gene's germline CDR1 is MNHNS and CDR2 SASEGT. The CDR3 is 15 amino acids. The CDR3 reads CASKTGLGVAEILFF.

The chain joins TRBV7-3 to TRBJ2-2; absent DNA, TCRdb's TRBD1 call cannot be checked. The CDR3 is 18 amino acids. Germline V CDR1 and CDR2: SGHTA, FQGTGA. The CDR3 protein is CASSLYTGDSVRTGELFF.